This entry concerns a single T cell receptor beta chain. The sample holds a few counts of this clone. Which antigen it targets is not known. No much larger clone is present one base from it, and per-base qualities are unavailable. Collaborating institutions collected whole blood in K2EDTA tubes following their own protocols. For TCRbeta analysis, collaborator samples were shipped as frozen whole blood, as isolated PBMCs, or as DNA extracted from either sample type. These data come from a study of blood T cell repertoires in COVID-19 (dated by TCRdb to the early 2020s). For the study in its entirety: Samples from collaborators originated in the United States, Italy and Spain and spanned both the acute and convalescent phases of COVID-19. Deeply sampled blood TCRbeta repertoires from subjects exposed to, actively infected with, or recovered from COVID-19 were included in the dataset. The repertoires were made available in a free public database intended to serve as a resource for research on the immune response to SARS-CoV-2. Samples came from the ongoing ImmuneRACE study (first 160 participants) plus 1,254 subjects from 6 global collaborators. Where HLA class I and class II types were available, the types were taken from metadata supplied by the sample provider, not from assay-based typing. The material from the prospective study consisted of cDNA or gDNA derived from T cells, B-cell-depleted T cells, or PBMCs. A de-identified subject ID, COVID-19 status, age in years and sex were almost always included in the sample metadata. Overall study results and their limits: How much clinical and demographic metadata was included differed by source and by participant, and the metadata was provided uncurated.

TCRbeta CDR3 regions were amplified from genomic DNA by means of the immunoSEQ Assay, a bias-controlled multiplex PCR. As for the authors' bioinformatics: The number of nucleated cells in each sample was estimated from the amplification of reference gene primers within the assay. To quantify the absolute abundance of each unique TCRbeta CDR3 rearrangement, sequence reads were collapsed and filtered. Productive Simpson clonality was computed per sample as the square root of Simpson's diversity index over productive rearrangements. TCRdb re-hosts the immuneACCESS table, in-frame sequences only. Its copies lack some clones; in the studies checked, an unresolved V gene accounts for under half of them, and the cause for the rest is not known. The V and J calls and clone size were taken over from that table, and D and trimming were inferred from the DNA. This sample is represented by about 200,000 clones; just under 80% of them were singletons. Approximately 3% of the sample belongs to the ten largest clones.

The germline V gene (reference sequence) specifies LNHDA as CDR1 and SQIVND as CDR2. V is pared back by 4 bases and J by 5 bases, with 5 bases lying between the germline termini. CDR3 length: 11 amino acids, cysteine to phenylalanine. Only CDR3 DNA remains: 33 bases, in frame from the first base. The material sequenced was peripheral blood. This sequence was found in a woman of 80 years or more with active or convalescent COVID-19. The V gene is TRBV19 and the J gene is TRBJ1-1; the D gene cannot be named for sure. In nucleotide form, the sequence is TGTGCCAGTAGTACCCGGACTGAAGCTTTCTTT. Its product reads: CASSTRTEAFF.